This T cell receptor (beta chain) is from a study of cytomegalovirus exposure and HLA in healthy donors. Study in general: Counted in an early data release were tens of millions of unique TCRs from HLA-typed donors.

Trimming cost V 2 bases and J 0 bases; bases outside gene matches: 1. This CDR3 has 14 amino acids. Germline V gene sequence: CDR1 MNHEY, CDR2 SMNVEV (reference sequence). PCR used 60 Vbeta primers and 13 Jbeta primers. As processed by the authors: As a later analysis found, there were 80 million or so unique TCR beta chains, of which some 10 million were shared. Profiling relied on immunoSEQ multiplex PCR, and the TCRdb table lists in-frame clones only, not all of them. V and J calls and clone size come straight from that table; D and trimming were deduced from the DNA. The sample has around 140,000 clones. Remarks on this clone: Its target is unknown.

Overall study results and limits: A missense variant in DCLRE1C was later tied to TCR beta V- and J-gene trimming. With DRB1 most and HLA-C fewest, TCR association rates differed between HLA loci in a later analysis.

Sequencing was done on a sample of PBMCs. This clonotype originated in a male donor in good health and CMV-seronegative. This chain uses TRBV27 with TRBJ2-7; 7 bases align to TRBD1. The CDR3 spells CASSLDRASYEQYF. In DNA, the CDR3 is TGTGCCAGCAGTTTAGACAGGGCCTCCTACGAGCAGTACTTC.